Listed below are T cell receptor beta chains from one sample, sequenced in a study of technical replicates of blood from a few donors. Some clones are missing from TCRdb's copy, which holds only in-frame ones; the method was immunoSEQ multiplex PCR. The sample lists 75,000 to 100,000 clones; 95% were seen once. Source material: T cells isolated from PBMCs. The receptors shown here come from a human donor in good health. The CDR3 runs from the conserved cysteine through the conserved F or W. Each record gives: clone size, CDR3 length, V gene, J gene, D gene, CDR3 protein, CDR3 DNA. D genes are given only for firm matches. Where a row states a size, it is once, few, many or the class of an expanded clone; other rows omit it.

-	16	TRBV6-6	TRBJ2-1	TRBD2	CASRSERGTSYNEQFF	TGTGCCAGCAGGTCCGAGCGGGGGACCTCCTACAATGAGCAGTTCTTC
-	16	TRBV2	TRBJ1-1	TRBD1	CASRETLTGVNTEAFF	TGTGCCAGCAGAGAAACCTTGACAGGGGTGAACACTGAAGCTTTCTTT
-	13	TRBV18	TRBJ2-7	-	CASSLSAGDEQYF	TGTGCCAGCTCACTCTCAGCTGGAGACGAGCAGTACTTC
-	18	TRBV5-6	TRBJ2-1	TRBD1	CASSDDLRDRVMANEQFF	TGTGCCAGCAGCGATGATCTAAGGGACAGGGTGATGGCCAATGAGCAGTTCTTC
-	15	TRBV10-1	TRBJ2-5	TRBD1	CASSEDRVGEETQYF	TGCGCCAGCAGTGAGGACAGGGTGGGTGAAGAGACCCAGTACTTC
-	15	TRBV4-2	TRBJ2-7	TRBD1	CASSQDLGQGYEQYF	TGTGCCAGCAGCCAAGATCTGGGACAGGGCTACGAGCAGTACTTC
once	12	TRBV29-1	TRBJ2-5	-	CSVDPGRETQYF	TGCAGCGTTGATCCAGGGCGAGAGACCCAGTACTTC
-	15	TRBV6-4	TRBJ1-2	TRBD1	CASSGVGTGGYGYTF	TGTGCCAGCAGTGGTGTCGGGACAGGGGGCTATGGCTACACCTTC
-	13	TRBV6-5	TRBJ2-3	-	CASSYAGTDTQYF	TGTGCCAGCAGTTACGCGGGCACAGATACGCAGTATTTT
few	17	TRBV27	TRBJ2-5	TRBD2	CASSSLRLAGGEETQYF	TGTGCCAGCAGTTCCCTGAGACTAGCGGGGGGCGAAGAGACCCAGTACTTC
-	15	TRBV5-6	TRBJ1-5	-	CASSPQGGGNQPQHF	TGTGCCAGCAGCCCACAGGGTGGAGGCAATCAGCCCCAGCATTTT
-	15	TRBV4-1	TRBJ1-5	-	CASSTNQEDNQPQHF	TGCGCCAGCAGCACCAATCAAGAGGACAATCAGCCCCAGCATTTT
-	14	TRBV5-6	TRBJ1-2	-	CASSLVTAPYGYTF	TGTGCCAGCAGCTTAGTGACAGCGCCTTATGGCTACACCTTC
-	14	TRBV19	TRBJ2-1	TRBD1	CASSIPGQYNEQFF	TGTGCCAGTAGTATACCGGGACAGTACAATGAGCAGTTCTTC
-	15	TRBV6-5	TRBJ1-3	TRBD1	CASSSSQGGRNTIYF	TGTGCCAGCAGTTCGTCACAGGGGGGAAGAAACACCATATATTTT
-	15	TRBV9	TRBJ2-1	TRBD2	CASSVAGGPYNEQFF	TGTGCCAGCAGCGTAGCGGGAGGACCCTACAATGAGCAGTTCTTC
-	15	TRBV6-6	TRBJ2-7	TRBD1	CATSKPGQGAREQYF	TGTGCCACCTCCAAGCCCGGACAGGGGGCGCGGGAGCAGTACTTC
-	13	TRBV29-1	TRBJ2-1	-	CSVEKVRGGEQFF	TGCAGCGTTGAAAAAGTCAGGGGCGGTGAGCAGTTCTTC
-	15	TRBV6-6	TRBJ1-2	TRBD1	CASHFPSGGDYGYTF	TGTGCCAGCCATTTCCCCTCAGGGGGCGACTATGGCTACACCTTC
-	17	TRBV4-2	TRBJ2-1	TRBD1	CASSQVERQGAYNEQFF	TGTGCCAGCAGCCAAGTCGAGAGACAGGGTGCCTACAATGAGCAGTTCTTC
-	15	TRBV10-3	TRBJ2-1	TRBD1	CAIFSGTGSYNEQFF	TGTGCCATATTCTCCGGGACAGGATCCTACAATGAGCAGTTCTTC
once	11	TRBV11-3	TRBJ1-1	-	CASGIGTEAFF	TGTGCCAGCGGAATCGGGACAGAAGCTTTCTTT
-	11	TRBV6-6	TRBJ1-4	TRBD1	CATGDNEKLFF	TGTGCAACAGGGGATAATGAAAAACTGTTTTTT
-	16	TRBV29-1	TRBJ2-1	TRBD1	CSVGNLGTGPYNEQFF	TGCAGCGTTGGAAATTTAGGGACAGGGCCGTACAATGAGCAGTTCTTC
-	16	TRBV7-3	TRBJ2-7	-	CASSPEAGQRNYEQYF	TGTGCCAGCAGCCCGGAGGCGGGACAGAGAAACTACGAGCAGTACTTC
-	14	TRBV5-4	TRBJ2-3	-	CASSFSGVTDTQYF	TGTGCCAGCAGCTTTAGCGGCGTCACAGATACGCAGTATTTT
-	14	TRBV9	TRBJ2-1	-	CASSVHRGGNEQFF	TGTGCCAGCAGCGTTCACAGGGGGGGAAATGAGCAGTTCTTC
-	18	TRBV5-1	TRBJ2-3	TRBD2	CASSLLTSGGRTEDTQYF	TGCGCCAGCAGCCTCTTGACTAGCGGGGGCCGTACAGAAGATACGCAGTATTTT
-	14	TRBV11-3	TRBJ1-3	-	CASSLGGNGNTIYF	TGTGCCAGCAGCTTAGGAGGGAACGGAAACACCATATATTTT
-	15	TRBV4-1	TRBJ2-5	-	CASSQGTGIVETQYF	TGCGCCAGCAGCCAGGGCACCGGAATAGTGGAGACCCAGTACTTC
-	15	TRBV14	TRBJ2-1	TRBD2	CASSLAGLANNEQFF	TGTGCCAGCAGCCTGGCGGGACTAGCGAACAATGAGCAGTTCTTC
-	12	TRBV29-1	TRBJ2-1	-	CSVLRGADGQFF	TGCAGCGTCCTCCGGGGAGCTGACGGGCAGTTCTTC
-	12	TRBV29-1	TRBJ2-7	-	CSAETDSYEQYF	TGCAGCGCGGAGACGGATTCCTACGAGCAGTACTTC
-	12	TRBV6-5	TRBJ1-2	-	CASRTGLFGYTF	TGTGCCAGCAGAACAGGGTTGTTCGGCTACACCTTC
-	14	TRBV19	TRBJ2-5	TRBD2	CASSYGRAEETQYF	TGTGCCAGTAGTTACGGGAGGGCCGAAGAGACCCAGTACTTC
few	14	TRBV9	TRBJ1-1	-	CASSSHLTVRGAFF	TGTGCCAGCAGTTCACACCTAACCGTTCGAGGAGCTTTCTTT
-	18	TRBV7-9	TRBJ1-2	-	CASSPEYGLTSANYGYTF	TGTGCCAGCAGCCCAGAATACGGACTCACCTCAGCTAACTATGGCTACACCTTC
-	15	TRBV29-1	TRBJ1-4	TRBD1	CSATGTDAANEKLFF	TGCAGCGCTACCGGGACAGACGCGGCTAATGAAAAACTGTTTTTT
-	16	TRBV28	TRBJ2-5	-	CASRSPNRVRLETQYF	TGTGCCAGCAGGTCCCCCAACAGGGTTCGCCTAGAGACCCAGTACTTC
-	16	TRBV4-1	TRBJ2-3	TRBD1	CASRRIGQASTDTQYF	TGCGCCAGCAGACGCATAGGACAGGCGAGCACAGATACGCAGTATTTT
-	15	TRBV19	TRBJ2-7	-	CASSISGGSGGVQYF	TGTGCCAGTAGTATATCTGGGGGGTCCGGTGGAGTGCAGTACTTC
once	15	TRBV28	TRBJ1-5	-	CATDQQGRSNQPQHF	TGTGCCACCGATCAGCAGGGTCGCAGCAATCAGCCCCAGCATTTT
-	15	TRBV5-1	TRBJ2-1	-	CASSPDGQGMGEQFF	TGCGCCAGCAGCCCGGACGGCCAGGGGATGGGTGAGCAGTTCTTC
-	17	TRBV7-6	TRBJ1-3	-	CASSLNAPGGSGNTIYF	TGTGCCAGCAGCTTAAACGCCCCCGGGGGATCTGGAAACACCATATATTTT
-	14	TRBV5-1	TRBJ1-3	-	CASSSGVDGNTIYF	TGCGCCAGCAGCTCGGGAGTTGATGGAAACACCATATATTTT
-	14	TRBV6-5	TRBJ1-1	-	CASSKGPGLAEAFF	TGTGCCAGCAGTAAAGGCCCAGGGTTGGCTGAAGCTTTCTTT
-	14	TRBV5-1	TRBJ1-1	-	CASSLGPGNTEAFF	TGCGCCAGCAGCTTGGGGCCTGGGAACACTGAAGCTTTCTTT
-	16	TRBV9	TRBJ2-1	TRBD2	CASSISGGASYNEQFF	TGTGCCAGCAGCATTAGCGGGGGGGCCTCCTACAATGAGCAGTTCTTC
-	15	TRBV7-9	TRBJ2-7	TRBD1	CASSPGDRATYEQYF	TGTGCCAGCAGCCCCGGCGACAGGGCAACCTACGAGCAGTACTTC
-	18	TRBV27	TRBJ2-3	-	CASSSPLKEATSTDTQYF	TGTGCCAGCAGTTCCCCACTTAAAGAGGCTACCAGCACAGATACGCAGTATTTT
-	15	TRBV9	TRBJ2-3	-	CASSPWGQPTDTQYF	TGTGCCAGCAGCCCGTGGGGGCAGCCCACAGATACGCAGTATTTT
-	16	TRBV9	TRBJ2-1	TRBD1	CASSARGQGQRNEQFF	TGTGCCAGCAGCGCGAGGGGACAGGGTCAAAGGAATGAGCAGTTCTTC
few	14	TRBV5-1	TRBJ2-5	-	CASSSGREQETQYF	TGCGCCAGCAGCTCGGGCCGGGAACAAGAGACCCAGTACTTC
-	12	TRBV5-4	TRBJ2-7	TRBD1	CASSLRTGDKYF	TGTGCCAGCAGCTTGCGGACAGGGGATAAGTACTTC
-	14	TRBV28	TRBJ2-3	-	CASSFQGSSDTQYF	TGTGCCAGCAGTTTTCAGGGTAGTTCAGATACGCAGTATTTT
-	12	TRBV25-1	TRBJ1-4	-	CATCATNEKLFF	TGTGCCACCTGTGCAACTAATGAAAAACTGTTTTTT
-	15	TRBV9	TRBJ2-2	TRBD1	CASQTGTDFTGELFF	TGTGCCAGTCAGACCGGGACAGACTTCACCGGGGAGCTGTTTTTT
-	14	TRBV5-1	TRBJ2-5	-	CASSQGGPQETQYF	TGCGCCAGCAGTCAGGGTGGCCCACAAGAGACCCAGTACTTC
-	15	TRBV14	TRBJ2-7	-	CASSQGTGSSYEQYF	TGTGCCAGCAGCCAAGGAACAGGGAGCTCCTACGAGCAGTACTTC
-	13	TRBV10-3	TRBJ2-7	-	CAISDRQAYEQYF	TGTGCCATCAGTGACAGGCAAGCCTACGAGCAGTACTTC